This TCR beta chain derives from a study of shared clonotypes between healthy human individuals. Comment on this clone: Its antigen remains unidentified.

Findings and caveats of the study: How much donors shared clonotypes was expected to be affected by sequencing depth. Between a handful of donors, naive CD4 clonotypes were shared at a level of approximately 5%.

The CDR3 is 12 amino acids. CDR1 SGHTA and CDR2 FQGTGA come from the germline V gene. Trimming cost V 5 bases and J 12 bases, with 14 bases left between them. The protocol was immunoSEQ multiplex PCR, while the TCRdb copy is restricted to in-frame clones and leaves out a portion. The sample shows millions of clones, more than 80% of them seen only once. The source of this sequence is a man aged 18 to 30 in good health. Some clones in this sample may be carry-over from other donors' samples. The J gene is TRBJ2-1, the V gene TRBV7-3; the D gene is possibly TRBD2 (6 bases). Sequencing was performed on naive CD4+ T cells from PBMCs. Subset in this sample: CD45RA+ positively selected. CDR3 nucleotide sequence: TGTGCCAGCAGCGGGCGGGACGGCGCGCAGTTCTTC. This encodes CASSGRDGAQFF.